This TCR beta chain was identified in a study of blood T cell repertoires in COVID-19. Study as a whole: Material from acute and convalescent COVID-19 was sourced from the United States, Italy and Spain. PBMCs, B-cell-depleted T cells, or T cells were the source of the cDNA or gDNA that made up the material.

The CDR3 extends over 15 amino acids. Germline V gives CDR1 MDHEN, CDR2 SYDVKM. V trimming: 5 bases; J trimming: 4 bases; junction bases outside the gene matches: 10. Here immunoSEQ multiplex PCR was the method, and the copy in TCRdb shows in-frame clones only, minus some. The sample lists roughly 60,000 clones; 70% to 90% were seen once. The TCR comes from an elderly man with acute or convalescent COVID-19. The sample comprised peripheral blood. The rearrangement joins TRBV28 to TRBJ2-7, with 8 bases identical to TRBD2. DNA for the CDR3: TGTGCCAGCAGTCTCGCGGCGGGGGGTACTTACGAGCAGTACTTC. The encoded protein is CASSLAAGGTYEQYF.